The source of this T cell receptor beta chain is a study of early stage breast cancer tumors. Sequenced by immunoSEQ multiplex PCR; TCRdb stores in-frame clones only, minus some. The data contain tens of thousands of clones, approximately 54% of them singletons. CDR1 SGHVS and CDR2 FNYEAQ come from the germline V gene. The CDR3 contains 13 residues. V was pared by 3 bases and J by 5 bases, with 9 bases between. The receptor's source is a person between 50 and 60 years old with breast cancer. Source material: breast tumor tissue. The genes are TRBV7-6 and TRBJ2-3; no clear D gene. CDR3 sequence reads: CASSFGDQDTQYF. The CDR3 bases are TGTGCCAGCAGCTTCGGAGACCAAGATACGCAGTATTTT.